The present T cell receptor (beta chain) was sequenced within a study of blood T cell repertoires in COVID-19. At the level of the study: The United States, Italy and Spain supplied acute and convalescent COVID-19 samples.

As originally analysed: Cell counts per sample came from amplifying reference gene primers. Only in-frame clones appear in the TCRdb table, and some are missing; sequencing was by immunoSEQ multiplex PCR. The DNA gave D and trimming, while V, J and clone size come from that table. Here the sample spans hundreds of thousands of clones, approximately 87% being singletons. CDR1 is SGHAT and CDR2 is FQNNGV in the germline V gene. The CDR3 is 14 residues long. The J segment lost 4 bases and the V segment lost 3 bases, leaving 4 bases of the junction unmatched. The specimen was peripheral blood. The V call is TRBV11-2, the J call TRBJ2-7, with 9 bases that match TRBD1. The origin of this receptor is a woman in her fifties or sixties with COVID-19, enrolled during active disease. The CDR3 here is CASSFGTGKYEQYF. CDR3 DNA sequence: TGTGCCAGCAGCTTCGGGACAGGGAAATACGAGCAGTACTTC.